This T cell receptor beta chain comes out of a study of beta chain features in type 1 diabetes. Study outcomes and limitations: Cells with high TCR expression could be over-represented by cDNA sequencing. VDJ junctions in type 1 diabetes patients carried more deletions and fewer insertions.

Every isolated RNA sample was fully reverse transcribed, so sequencing captured expressed TCRB transcripts. Assay: immunoSEQ multiplex PCR; the TCRdb copy retains only in-frame clones and omits some. This sample has over 700,000 clones, with 15% to 20% found just once. This clone was detected only a few times. Its target is unknown. A CD45RO/CCR7/CD25/CD127/CD95/CD27 panel sorted naive, central memory, regulatory and stem cell-like memory CD4+ cells. Sequencing was carried out using naive CD4+ T cells from blood. This TCR came from a woman younger than 30 in good health.

The CDR3 spells CASSQRQGQGGPYEQYF. CDR3 coding DNA: TGCGCCAGCAGCCAGAGACAAGGACAGGGTGGCCCCTACGAGCAGTACTTC. The V and J genes are TRBV4-3 and TRBJ2-7, with 8 positions matching TRBD1. CDR3 length: 17 amino acids. The junction had 12 bases not matched to a gene; V was cut back by 3 bases and J by 2 bases. Germline assignment: CDR1 LGHNA and CDR2 YSLEER.